This T cell receptor (beta chain) was documented in a study of blood T cell repertoires in COVID-19. In the study overall: Samples representing acute and convalescent COVID-19 were sourced from the United States, Italy and Spain. The analysed material was cDNA or gDNA that came from T cells, B-cell-depleted T cells, or PBMCs.

The germline gives CDR1 LNHDA, CDR2 SQIVND (reference sequence). V was trimmed by 3 bases and J by 3 bases, leaving 9 bases between them. The CDR3 consists of 14 residues. Original data processing: Reference gene primer amplification in the assay estimated nucleated cell counts. Sequencing used immunoSEQ multiplex PCR; TCRdb keeps in-frame clones, though not all of them. Clone size and the V and J calls come from that table; the DNA yielded D and trimming. The sample records roughly 85,000 clones, roughly 88% being singletons. The sample was peripheral blood. The sequence was collected from a man in his fifties or sixties with active or convalescent COVID-19. The gene calls are TRBV19 and TRBJ1-5, with D unclear. CDR3 region: CASSMGAPNQPQHF. As DNA, the CDR3 is TGTGCCAGTAGTATGGGAGCCCCCAATCAGCCCCAGCATTTT.